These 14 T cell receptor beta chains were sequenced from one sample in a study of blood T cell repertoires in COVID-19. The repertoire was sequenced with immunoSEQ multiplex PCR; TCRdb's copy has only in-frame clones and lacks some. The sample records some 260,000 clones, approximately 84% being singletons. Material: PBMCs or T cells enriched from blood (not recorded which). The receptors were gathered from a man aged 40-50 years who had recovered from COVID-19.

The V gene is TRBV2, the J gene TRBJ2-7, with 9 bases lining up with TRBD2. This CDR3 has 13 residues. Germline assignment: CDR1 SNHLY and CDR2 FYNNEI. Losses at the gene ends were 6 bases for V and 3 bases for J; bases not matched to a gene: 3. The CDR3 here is CASRASGIYEQYF. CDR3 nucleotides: TGTGCCAGCAGGGCTAGCGGGATCTACGAGCAGTACTTC.

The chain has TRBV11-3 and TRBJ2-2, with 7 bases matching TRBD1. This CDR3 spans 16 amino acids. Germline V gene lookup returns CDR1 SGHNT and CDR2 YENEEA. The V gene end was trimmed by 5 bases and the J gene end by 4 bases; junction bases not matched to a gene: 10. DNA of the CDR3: TGTGCCAGCAGCGGGAGAGGGGGCGTCGGCACCGGGGAGCTGTTTTTT. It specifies CASSGRGGVGTGELFF.

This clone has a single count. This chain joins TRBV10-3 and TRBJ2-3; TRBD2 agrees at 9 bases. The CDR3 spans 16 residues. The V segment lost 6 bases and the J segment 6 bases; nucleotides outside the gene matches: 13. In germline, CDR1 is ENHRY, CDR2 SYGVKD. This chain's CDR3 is CAIRTPTSGFTDTQYF. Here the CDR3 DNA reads TGTGCCATCAGGACGCCAACTAGCGGGTTCACGGATACGCAGTATTTT.

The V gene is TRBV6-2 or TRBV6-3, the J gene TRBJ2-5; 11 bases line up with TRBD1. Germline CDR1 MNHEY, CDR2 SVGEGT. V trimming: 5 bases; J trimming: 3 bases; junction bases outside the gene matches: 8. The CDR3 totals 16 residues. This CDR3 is CASSPVGQGGEETQYF. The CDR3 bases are TGTGCCAGCAGTCCGGTGGGACAGGGGGGGGAAGAGACCCAGTACTTC.

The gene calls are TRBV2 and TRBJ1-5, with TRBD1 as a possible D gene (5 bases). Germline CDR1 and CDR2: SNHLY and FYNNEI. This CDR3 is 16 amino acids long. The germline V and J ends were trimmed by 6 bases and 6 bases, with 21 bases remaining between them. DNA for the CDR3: TGTGCCAGCAGCGAGGGGTTAGGGAGGGTTGGTCAGCCCCAGCATTTT. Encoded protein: CASSEGLGRVGQPQHF.

CDR3 in DNA: TGTGCCAGCAGCCCTAGACTAGCGGGGGCCGGCGGGGAGCTGTTTTTT. It is translated as CASSPRLAGAGGELFF. The genes are TRBV3-1 (or the pseudogene TRBV3-2) and TRBJ2-2; 12 bases match TRBD2. Trimming at V came to 4 bases and at J to 7 bases, leaving 7 bases not matched to a gene. Per germline, CDR1 LGHDT and CDR2 YNNKEL (reference sequence). The CDR3 extends over 16 amino acids.

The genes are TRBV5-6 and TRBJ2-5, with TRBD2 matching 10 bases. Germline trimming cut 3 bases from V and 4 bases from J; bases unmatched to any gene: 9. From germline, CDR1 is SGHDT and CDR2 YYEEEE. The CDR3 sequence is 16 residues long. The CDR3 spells CASSSWASGRGETQYF. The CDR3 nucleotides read TGTGCCAGCAGCTCTTGGGCTAGCGGGAGAGGAGAGACCCAGTACTTC.

The CDR3 protein is CATSDQNEKLFF. For the CDR3, the DNA is TGTGCCACCAGTGATCAAAATGAAAAACTGTTTTTT. The chain recombines TRBV24-1 with TRBJ1-4, with D uncertain. Germline lookup yields CDR1 KGHDR and CDR2 SFDVKD. This CDR3 spans 12 amino acids. Trimming pared 3 bases from V and 5 bases from J, leaving 3 bases between.

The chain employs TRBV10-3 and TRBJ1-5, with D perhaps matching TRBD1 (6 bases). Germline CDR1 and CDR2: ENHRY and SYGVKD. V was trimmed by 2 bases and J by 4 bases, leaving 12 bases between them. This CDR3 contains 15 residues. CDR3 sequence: CAISEGQQRNQPQHF. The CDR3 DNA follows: TGTGCCATCAGTGAGGGACAGCAGCGAAATCAGCCCCAGCATTTT.

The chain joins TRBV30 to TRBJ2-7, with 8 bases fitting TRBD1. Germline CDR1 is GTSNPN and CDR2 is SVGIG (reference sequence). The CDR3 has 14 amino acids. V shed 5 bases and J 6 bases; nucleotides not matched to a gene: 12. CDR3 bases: TGTGCCTGGGACCCGGGACAGGAAGGGGCCGAGCAGTACTTC. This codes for CAWDPGQEGAEQYF.

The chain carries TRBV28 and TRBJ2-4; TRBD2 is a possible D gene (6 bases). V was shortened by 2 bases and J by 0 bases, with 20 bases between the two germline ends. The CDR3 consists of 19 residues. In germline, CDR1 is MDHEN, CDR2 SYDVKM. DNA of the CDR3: TGTGCCAGCAGTTTAGGGGGGTTCCAAAATTTTCTAGCCAAAAACATTCAGTACTTC. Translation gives CASSLGGFQNFLAKNIQYF.

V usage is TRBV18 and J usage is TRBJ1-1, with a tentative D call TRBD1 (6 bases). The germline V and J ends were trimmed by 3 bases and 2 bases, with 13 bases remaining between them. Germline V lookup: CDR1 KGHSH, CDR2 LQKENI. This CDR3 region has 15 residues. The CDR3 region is CASSPSPRGNTEAFF. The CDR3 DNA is TGTGCCAGCTCACCCTCTCCCAGGGGAAACACTGAAGCTTTCTTT.

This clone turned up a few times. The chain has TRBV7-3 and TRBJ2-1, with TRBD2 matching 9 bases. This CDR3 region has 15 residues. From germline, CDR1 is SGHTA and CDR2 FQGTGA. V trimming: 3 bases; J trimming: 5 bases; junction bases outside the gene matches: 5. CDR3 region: CASSFGGGADNEQFF. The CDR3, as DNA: TGTGCCAGCAGCTTTGGCGGGGGGGCCGACAATGAGCAGTTCTTC.

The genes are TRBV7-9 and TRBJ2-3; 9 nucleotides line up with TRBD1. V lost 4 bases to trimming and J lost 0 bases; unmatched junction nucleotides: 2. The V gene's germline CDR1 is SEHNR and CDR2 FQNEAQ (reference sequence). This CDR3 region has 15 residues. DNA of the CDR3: TGTGCCAGCAGCTCCGACAGGGGGAGCACAGATACGCAGTATTTT. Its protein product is CASSSDRGSTDTQYF.